This passage covers 9 T cell receptor beta chains from one sample sequenced in a study of blood T cell repertoires in COVID-19. The protocol was immunoSEQ multiplex PCR, while the TCRdb copy is restricted to in-frame clones and leaves out a portion. The sample holds about 75,000 clones, 80% to 90% seen once. Sequencing input: peripheral blood. These receptor sequences come from a woman aged 45-60 years with acute or convalescent COVID-19.

This clone came up once. The chain links TRBV18 to TRBJ2-3; possible D gene TRBD1, 6 bases. This CDR3 is 18 amino acids long. Germline-derived CDR1 and CDR2 are KGHSH and LQKENI. Between the trimmed V and J ends, which lost 6 bases and 1 base, there was a span of 23 bases. The chain's CDR3 is CASSPGHHAAFGTDTQYF. CDR3 bases: TGTGCCAGCTCTCCGGGACACCACGCGGCGTTCGGCACAGATACGCAGTATTTT.

This rearrangement joins TRBV25-1 to TRBJ1-6; 11 nucleotides agree with TRBD1. Germline V gene sequence: CDR1 MGHDK, CDR2 SYGVNS. The trim removed 7 bases at V and 6 bases at J, leaving 2 bases unmatched. There are 14 residues in the CDR3. This chain's CDR3 is CASIGTGGNSPLHF. The CDR3 DNA reads as TGTGCCAGCATCGGGACAGGGGGTAATTCACCCCTCCACTTT.

The J gene is TRBJ2-5, the V gene TRBV4-2, with 15 bases identical to TRBD2. The CDR3 runs 18 residues. The V gene's germline CDR1 is LGHNA and CDR2 YNFKEQ. V dropped 4 bases and J dropped 3; count of bases not matched to a gene: 9. CDR3 DNA sequence: TGTGCCAGCAGCCTCGGGACTAGCGGGAGGAGGGAAAAAGAGACCCAGTACTTC. It yields the protein CASSLGTSGRREKETQYF.

The chain links TRBV27 to TRBJ2-1; D gene ambiguous. Germline CDR1 MNHEY, CDR2 SMNVEV (reference sequence). The CDR3 spans 15 residues. V was cut by 2 bases and J by 5 bases, with 13 bases left in between. The CDR3 protein is CASSLGLPQHNEQFF. For the CDR3, the DNA is TGTGCCAGCAGTTTAGGGCTACCCCAACACAATGAGCAGTTCTTC.

The V and J genes are TRBV12-3 or TRBV12-4 and TRBJ1-2, with D possibly matching TRBD1 (5 bases). The V and J ends lost 2 bases and 9 bases respectively, with 13 bases between them. The CDR3 is 13 amino acids. The CDR3 region has the DNA TGTGCCAGCAGTTTACGGGGGAGGGGAAGCTACACCTTC. Protein product: CASSLRGRGSYTF.

For this clone: The sample contains more than one DNA sequence encoding this CDR3. This sequence joins TRBV2 and TRBJ1-5, with D possibly matching TRBD1 (5 bases). V lost 4 bases and J 2 bases, leaving 9 bases between the germline ends. The CDR3 is 14 residues long. CDR1 and CDR2 from the germline V gene are SNHLY and FYNNEI. Here the CDR3 DNA reads TGTGCCAGCAGTGTCGGCAGGGGCAATCAGCCCCAGCATTTT. Its translation: CASSVGRGNQPQHF.

The V and J genes are TRBV11-2 and TRBJ1-3; D ambiguous. CDR3 length equals 13 residues. Trimming took 5 bases from V and 4 from J, leaving 9 bases between them. Germline V CDR1 and CDR2: SGHAT, FQNNGV. The CDR3 spells CASSVLSGNTIYF. Written as DNA, the CDR3 is TGTGCCAGCAGCGTACTGTCCGGAAACACCATATATTTT.

In its sample, this clone was seen once. The chain carries TRBV2 and TRBJ1-5, with 11 bases fitting TRBD1. Trimming cost V 8 bases and J 4 bases; bases outside gene matches: 4. This CDR3 contains 14 residues. The germline V gene has CDR1 SNHLY and CDR2 FYNNEI. Written as DNA, the CDR3 is TGTGCCAGCTCCGGGACAGGGGGAAATCAGCCCCAGCATTTT. This translates into CASSGTGGNQPQHF.

This chain connects TRBV5-5 to TRBJ2-7; 8 bases line up with TRBD1. Germline CDR1 and CDR2: SGHKS and YYEKEE (reference sequence). V lost 1 base and J lost 11; bases outside the gene matches: 11. The CDR3 extends over 14 amino acids. The CDR3 DNA sequence: TGTGCCAGCAGCTTGAGGGCAGATACAGGGGGAAAGTACTTC. Translating gives CASSLRADTGGKYF.